This TCR beta chain was profiled in a study of blood T cell repertoires in COVID-19. For the study at large: T cells, B-cell-depleted T cells, or PBMCs provided the cDNA or gDNA that served as material.

In the original analysis: Scientists estimated how many nucleated cells there were by amplifying reference gene primers. Assay: immunoSEQ multiplex PCR; the TCRdb copy retains only in-frame clones and omits some. The V and J calls and clone size are taken from that table; D and trimming were inferred from the DNA. The sample records some 170,000 clones, roughly 76% being singletons. In germline, CDR1 is SGHRS, CDR2 YFSETQ. CDR3 length equals 17 residues. The ends lost 3 bases at V and 7 bases at J; junction bases unmatched: 13. This clone was counted between two and nine times. J is TRBJ2-5 and V is TRBV5-1; TRBD2 aligns across 12 bases. The receptor was isolated from a woman aged 40-49 years with COVID-19, enrolled during active disease. The sample consisted of peripheral blood. For the CDR3, the DNA is TGCGCCAGCAGCTCTCAGACTAGCGGGAGTCGGTCAGTGACCCAGTACTTC. Its translation is CASSSQTSGSRSVTQYF. Full variable domain (rest looked up from reference TRBV5-1 and TRBJ2-5): KAGVTQTPRYLIKTRGQQVTLSCSPISGHRSVSWYQQTPGQGLQFLFEYFSETQRNKGNFPGRFSGRQFSNSRSEMNVSTLELGDSALYLCASSSQTSGSRSVTQYFGPGTRLLVL.